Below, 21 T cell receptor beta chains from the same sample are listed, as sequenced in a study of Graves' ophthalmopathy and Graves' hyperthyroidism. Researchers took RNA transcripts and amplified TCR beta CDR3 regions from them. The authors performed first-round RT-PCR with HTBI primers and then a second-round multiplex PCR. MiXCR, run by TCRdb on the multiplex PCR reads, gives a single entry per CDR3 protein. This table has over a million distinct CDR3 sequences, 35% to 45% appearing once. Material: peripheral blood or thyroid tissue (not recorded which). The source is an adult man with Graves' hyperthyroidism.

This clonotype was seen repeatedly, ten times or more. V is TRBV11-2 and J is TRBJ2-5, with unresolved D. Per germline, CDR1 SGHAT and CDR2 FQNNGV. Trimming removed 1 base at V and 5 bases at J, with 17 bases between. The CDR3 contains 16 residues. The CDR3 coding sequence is TGTGCCAGCAGCTTAGCGGTGGCAGGTCAAGAGGAGACCCAGTACTTC. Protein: CASSLAVAGQEETQYF.

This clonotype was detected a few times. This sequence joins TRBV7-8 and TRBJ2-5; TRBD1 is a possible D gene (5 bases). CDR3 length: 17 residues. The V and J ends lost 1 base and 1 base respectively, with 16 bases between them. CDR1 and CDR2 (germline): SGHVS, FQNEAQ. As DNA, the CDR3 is TGTGCCAGCAGCTTAGTTAAAGGGGTGCCGGGCCAAGAGACCCAGTACTTC. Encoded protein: CASSLVKGVPGQETQYF.

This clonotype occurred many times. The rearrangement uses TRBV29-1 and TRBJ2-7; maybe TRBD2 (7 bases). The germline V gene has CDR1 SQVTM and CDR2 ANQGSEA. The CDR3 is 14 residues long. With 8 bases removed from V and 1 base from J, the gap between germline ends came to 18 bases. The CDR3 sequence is CSCLGAGVSYEQYF. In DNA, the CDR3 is TGCAGCTGTTTGGGGGCGGGAGTTTCCTACGAGCAGTACTTC.

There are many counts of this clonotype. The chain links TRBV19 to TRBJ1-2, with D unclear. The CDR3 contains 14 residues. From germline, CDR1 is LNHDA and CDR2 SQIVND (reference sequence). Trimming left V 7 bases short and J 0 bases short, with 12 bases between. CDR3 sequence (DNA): TGTGCCAGTATGTCGATTACCACTAACTATGGCTACACCTTC. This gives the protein CASMSITTNYGYTF.

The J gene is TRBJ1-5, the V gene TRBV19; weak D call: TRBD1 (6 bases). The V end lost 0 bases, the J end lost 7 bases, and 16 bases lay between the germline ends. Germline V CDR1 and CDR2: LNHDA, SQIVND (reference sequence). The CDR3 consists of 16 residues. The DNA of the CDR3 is TGTGCCAGTAGTATAGAGCTGCGAGGGGGGAACCAGCCCCAGCATTTT. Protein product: CASSIELRGGNQPQHF.

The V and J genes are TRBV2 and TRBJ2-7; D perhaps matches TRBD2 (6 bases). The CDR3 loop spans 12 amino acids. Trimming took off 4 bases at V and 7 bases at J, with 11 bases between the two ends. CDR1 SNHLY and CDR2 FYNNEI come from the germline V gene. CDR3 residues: CASSGTSWEQYF. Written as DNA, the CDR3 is TGTGCCAGCAGTGGAACTAGCTGGGAGCAGTACTTC.

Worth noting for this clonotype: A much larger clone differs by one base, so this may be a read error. In DNA form, the CDR3 reads TGTGCCAGCAGCTTGACAGGGGCGAACAATCAGCTCCAGCATTTT. It specifies CASSLTGANNQLQHF. This sequence joins TRBV7-9 and TRBJ1-5, with TRBD1 identical over 8 bases. From germline, CDR1 is SEHNR and CDR2 FQNEAQ (reference sequence). CDR3 length: 15 amino acids.

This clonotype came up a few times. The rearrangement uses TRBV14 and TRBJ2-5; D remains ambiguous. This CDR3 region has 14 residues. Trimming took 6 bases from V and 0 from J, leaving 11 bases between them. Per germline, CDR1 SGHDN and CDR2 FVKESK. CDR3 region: CASSEPWYQETQYF. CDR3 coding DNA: TGTGCCAGCAGTGAACCCTGGTACCAAGAGACCCAGTACTTC.

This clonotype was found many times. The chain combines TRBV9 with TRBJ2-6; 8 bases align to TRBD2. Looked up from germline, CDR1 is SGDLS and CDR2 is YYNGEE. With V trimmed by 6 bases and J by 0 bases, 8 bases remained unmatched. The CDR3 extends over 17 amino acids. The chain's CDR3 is CASTRLAGYSGANVLTF. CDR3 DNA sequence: TGTGCCAGCACCAGGCTAGCGGGTTACTCTGGGGCCAACGTCCTGACTTTC.

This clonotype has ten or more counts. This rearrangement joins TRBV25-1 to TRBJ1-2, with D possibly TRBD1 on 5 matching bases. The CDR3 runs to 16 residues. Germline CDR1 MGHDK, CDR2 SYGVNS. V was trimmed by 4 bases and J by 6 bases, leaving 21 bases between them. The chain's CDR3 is CASSATSPERGDGYTF. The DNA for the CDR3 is TGTGCCAGCAGTGCTACATCTCCGGAACGGGGGGATGGCTACACCTTC.

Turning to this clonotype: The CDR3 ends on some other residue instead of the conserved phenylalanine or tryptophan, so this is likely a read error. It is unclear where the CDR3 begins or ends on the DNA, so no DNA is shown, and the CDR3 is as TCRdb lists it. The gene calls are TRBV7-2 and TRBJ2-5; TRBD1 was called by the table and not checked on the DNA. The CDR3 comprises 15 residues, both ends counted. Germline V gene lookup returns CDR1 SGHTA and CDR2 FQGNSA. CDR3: CASSRARGNGYTFGS.

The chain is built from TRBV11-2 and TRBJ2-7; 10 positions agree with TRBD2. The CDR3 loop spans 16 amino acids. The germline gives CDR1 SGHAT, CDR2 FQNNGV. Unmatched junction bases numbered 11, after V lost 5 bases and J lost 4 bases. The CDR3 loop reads CASSLNLAGEWYEQYF. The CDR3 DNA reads TGTGCCAGCAGCCTCAACCTAGCGGGAGAATGGTACGAGCAGTACTTC.

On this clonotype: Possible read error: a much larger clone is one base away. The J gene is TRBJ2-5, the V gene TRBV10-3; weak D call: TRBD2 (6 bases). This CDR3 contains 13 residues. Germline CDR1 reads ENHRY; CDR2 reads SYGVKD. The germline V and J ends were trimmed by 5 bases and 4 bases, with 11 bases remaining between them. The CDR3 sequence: CAISTTEGETQYF. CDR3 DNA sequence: TGTGCCATCAGTACGACGGAGGGAGAGACCCAGTACTTC.

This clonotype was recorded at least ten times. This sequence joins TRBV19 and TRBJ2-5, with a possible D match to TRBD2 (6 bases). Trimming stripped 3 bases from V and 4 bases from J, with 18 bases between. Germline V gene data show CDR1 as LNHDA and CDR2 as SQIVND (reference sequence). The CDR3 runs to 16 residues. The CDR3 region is CASSISAGGVGETQYF. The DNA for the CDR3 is TGTGCCAGTAGTATTTCAGCCGGAGGGGTAGGAGAGACCCAGTACTTC.

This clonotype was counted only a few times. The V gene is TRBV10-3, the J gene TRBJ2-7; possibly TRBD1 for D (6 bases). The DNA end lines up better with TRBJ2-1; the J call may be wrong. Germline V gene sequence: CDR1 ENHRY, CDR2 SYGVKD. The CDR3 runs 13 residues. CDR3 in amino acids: CASGQSAYNEQFF. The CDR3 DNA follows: TGTGCCTCAGGACAGTCTGCCTACAATGAGCAGTTCTTC.

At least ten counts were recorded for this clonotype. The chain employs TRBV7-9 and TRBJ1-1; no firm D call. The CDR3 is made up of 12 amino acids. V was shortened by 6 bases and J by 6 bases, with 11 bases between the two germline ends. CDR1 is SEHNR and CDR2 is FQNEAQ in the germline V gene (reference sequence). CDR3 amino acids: CASRESNAEAFF. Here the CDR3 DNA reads TGTGCCAGCAGGGAGTCAAACGCTGAAGCTTTCTTT.

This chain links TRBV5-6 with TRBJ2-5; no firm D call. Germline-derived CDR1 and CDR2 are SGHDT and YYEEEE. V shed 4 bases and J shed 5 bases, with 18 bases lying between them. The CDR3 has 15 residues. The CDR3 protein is CASSATGLSLETQYF. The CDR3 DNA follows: TGTGCCAGCAGCGCGACGGGCCTCTCCCTGGAGACCCAGTACTTC.

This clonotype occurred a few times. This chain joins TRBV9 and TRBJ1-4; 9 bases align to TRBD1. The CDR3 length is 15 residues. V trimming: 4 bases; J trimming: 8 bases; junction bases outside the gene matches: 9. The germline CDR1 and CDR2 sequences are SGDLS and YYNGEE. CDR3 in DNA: TGTGCCAGCAGCTTCCGGGACAGGGTAGACGAAAAACTGTTTTTT. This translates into CASSFRDRVDEKLFF.

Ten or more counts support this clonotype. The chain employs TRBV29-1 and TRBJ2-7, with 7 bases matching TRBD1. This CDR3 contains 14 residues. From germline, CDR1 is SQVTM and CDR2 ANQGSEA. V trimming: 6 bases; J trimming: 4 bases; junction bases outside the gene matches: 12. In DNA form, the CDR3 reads TGCAGCGTGGGGGAACCGGGACAGACTTACGAGCAGTACTTC. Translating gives CSVGEPGQTYEQYF.

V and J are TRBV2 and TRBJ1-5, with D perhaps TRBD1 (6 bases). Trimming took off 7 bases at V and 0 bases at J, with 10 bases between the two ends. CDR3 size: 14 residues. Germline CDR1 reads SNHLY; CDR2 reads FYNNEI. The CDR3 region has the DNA TGTGCCAGCACGAGGGGGGATAGCAATCAGCCCCAGCATTTT. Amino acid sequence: CASTRGDSNQPQHF.

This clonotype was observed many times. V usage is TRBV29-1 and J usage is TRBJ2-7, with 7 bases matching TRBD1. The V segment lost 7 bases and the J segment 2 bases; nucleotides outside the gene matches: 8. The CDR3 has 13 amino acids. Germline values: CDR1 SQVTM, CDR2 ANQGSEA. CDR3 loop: CSANDRATYEQYF. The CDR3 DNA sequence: TGCAGCGCCAACGACAGGGCGACCTACGAGCAGTACTTC.